The T cell receptor beta chain under discussion was sequenced for a study of CD8+ T cells in alopecia areata. Study outcomes and limitations: TCRs were shared less clearly across patients than in mice, possibly for HLA-related reasons.

Extraction and reverse transcription of RNA yielded cDNA as the sequencing template. Repertoires were generated with immunoSEQ multiplex PCR, while TCRdb's copy carries only in-frame clones and drops some. The sample lists more than 100,000 clones, approximately 60% occurring once. About this clone itself: The antigen remains unidentified. At one end, the junction sequence differs from germline, possibly due to a read error.

The CDR3 is 13 amino acids. Germline CDR1 and CDR2: GTSNPN and SVGIG (reference sequence). A FACSAria was used to sort CD4+ and CD8+ T cells. These cells came from PBMCs. This chain joins TRBV30 and TRBJ1-2; D is undetermined. Input material: CD4+ T cells sorted from blood. The receptor was derived from a human donor in good health. CDR3: CAWSALVPYRYTF. CDR3 DNA sequence: TGTGCCTGGAGTGCACTGGTCCCCTATCGCTACACCTTC.